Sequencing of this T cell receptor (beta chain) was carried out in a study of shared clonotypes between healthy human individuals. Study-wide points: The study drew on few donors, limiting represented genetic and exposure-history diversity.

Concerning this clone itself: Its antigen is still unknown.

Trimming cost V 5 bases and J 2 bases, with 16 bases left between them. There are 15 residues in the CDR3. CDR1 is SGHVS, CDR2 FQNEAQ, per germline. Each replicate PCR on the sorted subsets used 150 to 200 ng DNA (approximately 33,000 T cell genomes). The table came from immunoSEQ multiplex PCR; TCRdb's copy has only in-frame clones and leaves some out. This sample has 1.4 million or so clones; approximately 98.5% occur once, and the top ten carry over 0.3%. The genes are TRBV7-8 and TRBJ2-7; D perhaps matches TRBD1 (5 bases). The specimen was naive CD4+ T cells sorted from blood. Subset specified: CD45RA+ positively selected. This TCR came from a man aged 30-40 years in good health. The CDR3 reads CASSQTVTVAYEQYF. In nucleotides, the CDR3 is TGTGCCAGCAGCCAGACCGTGACAGTCGCCTACGAGCAGTACTTC.